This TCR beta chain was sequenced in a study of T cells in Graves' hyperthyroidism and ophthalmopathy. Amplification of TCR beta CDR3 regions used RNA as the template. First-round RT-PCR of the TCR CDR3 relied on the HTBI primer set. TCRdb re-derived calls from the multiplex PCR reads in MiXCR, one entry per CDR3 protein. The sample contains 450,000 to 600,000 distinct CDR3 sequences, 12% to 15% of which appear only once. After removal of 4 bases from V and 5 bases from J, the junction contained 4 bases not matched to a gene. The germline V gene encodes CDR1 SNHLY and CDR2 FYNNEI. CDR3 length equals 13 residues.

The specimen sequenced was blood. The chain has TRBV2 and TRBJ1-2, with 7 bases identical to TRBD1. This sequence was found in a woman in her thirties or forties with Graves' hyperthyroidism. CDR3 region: CASSGDREYGYTF. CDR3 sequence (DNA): TGTGCCAGCAGTGGGGACAGAGAGTATGGCTACACCTTC.